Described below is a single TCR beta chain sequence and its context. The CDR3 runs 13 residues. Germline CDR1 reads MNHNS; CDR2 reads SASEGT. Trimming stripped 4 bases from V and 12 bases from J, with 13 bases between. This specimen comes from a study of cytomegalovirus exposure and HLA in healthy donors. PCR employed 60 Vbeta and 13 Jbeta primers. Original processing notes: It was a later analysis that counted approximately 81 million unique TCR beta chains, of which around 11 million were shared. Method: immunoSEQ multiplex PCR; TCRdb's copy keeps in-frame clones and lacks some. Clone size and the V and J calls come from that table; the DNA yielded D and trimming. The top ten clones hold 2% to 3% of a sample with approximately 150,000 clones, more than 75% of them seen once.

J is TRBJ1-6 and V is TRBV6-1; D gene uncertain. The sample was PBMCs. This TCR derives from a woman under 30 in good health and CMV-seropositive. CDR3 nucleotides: TGTGCCAGCAGTGCGGACGGCACTAGACCCCTCCACTTT. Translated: CASSADGTRPLHF.